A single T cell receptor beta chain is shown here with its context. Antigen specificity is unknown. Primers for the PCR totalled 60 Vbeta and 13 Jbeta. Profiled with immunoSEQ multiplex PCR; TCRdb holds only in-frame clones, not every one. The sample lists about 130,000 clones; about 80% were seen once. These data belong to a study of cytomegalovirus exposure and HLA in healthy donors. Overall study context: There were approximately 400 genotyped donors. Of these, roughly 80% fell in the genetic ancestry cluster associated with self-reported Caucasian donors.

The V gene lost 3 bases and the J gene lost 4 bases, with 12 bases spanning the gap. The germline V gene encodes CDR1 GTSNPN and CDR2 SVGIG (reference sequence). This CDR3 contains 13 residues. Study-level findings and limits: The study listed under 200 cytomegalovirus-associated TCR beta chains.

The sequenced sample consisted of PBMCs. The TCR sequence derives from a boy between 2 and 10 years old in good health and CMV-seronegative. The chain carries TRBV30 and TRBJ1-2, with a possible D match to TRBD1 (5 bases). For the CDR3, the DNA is TGTGCCTGGAGGGGGCCCCACTCCTATGGCTACACCTTC. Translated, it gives CAWRGPHSYGYTF.